A selection of T cell receptor beta chains follows, all from one sample in a study of technical replicates of blood from several donors. The repertoire was sequenced with immunoSEQ multiplex PCR; TCRdb's copy has only in-frame clones and lacks some. The table shows roughly 60,000 clones, with around nine tenths occurring only once. Sequencing was performed on PBMCs. The source of these receptors is a human donor in good health. Some clones in this sample may be carry-over from other donors' samples. Each CDR3 is given with its conserved first and last residue. The D gene is left open where the match is weak. Not all rows give a size; the values are once, few, many and, for expanded clones, a class.

j_call v_call d_call clone_size cdr3_nt cdr3_aa
TRBJ1-6 TRBV4-2 TRBD1 once TGTGCCAGCAGCCAGCATACCGACAGGGTTAATTCACCCCTCCACTTT CASSQHTDRVNSPLHF
TRBJ2-7 TRBV5-6 TRBD2 NA TGTGCCAGCAGTCCTAGCGGGGGTTACGAGCAGTACTTC CASSPSGGYEQYF
TRBJ1-1 TRBV4-1 NA NA TGCGCCAGCAGCCTCAATGTCCCGGGGGGGACTGAAGCTTTCTTT CASSLNVPGGTEAFF
TRBJ2-7 TRBV6-5 TRBD2 few TGTGCCAGCAGCCGACTAGCGGAAGCCTACGAGCAGTACTTC CASSRLAEAYEQYF
TRBJ2-7 TRBV5-1 NA NA TGCGCCAGCAGCTCCCCGGGGGGCTTAAACGAGCAGTACTTC CASSSPGGLNEQYF
TRBJ1-1 TRBV4-1 NA NA TGCGCCAGCAGCCAAGATGTAGAGAACACTGAAGCTTTCTTT CASSQDVENTEAFF
TRBJ1-4 TRBV19 TRBD1 NA TGTGCCAGTAGTGTGGACAGGGTACACGAAAAACTGTTTTTT CASSVDRVHEKLFF
TRBJ1-5 TRBV5-5 NA NA TGTGCCAGCAGCTCAGGCGGTACAGGGATTATTCAGCCCCAGCATTTT CASSSGGTGIIQPQHF
TRBJ1-1 TRBV18 TRBD1 NA TGTGCCAGCTCACCCTCAGGGGGAGTAAACACTGAAGCTTTCTTT CASSPSGGVNTEAFF
TRBJ2-7 TRBV5-1 NA NA TGCGCCAGCAGCTTGGGAACAGGAGGGCACTACGAGCAGTACTTC CASSLGTGGHYEQYF
TRBJ2-5 TRBV18 TRBD1 NA TGTGCCAGCTCACCCGGGACAGGGACCCAAGAGACCCAGTACTTC CASSPGTGTQETQYF
TRBJ2-5 TRBV2 TRBD1 NA TGTGCCAGCAGATGGGACAGGGCAGAGACCCAGTACTTC CASRWDRAETQYF
TRBJ2-5 TRBV7-7 TRBD1 NA TGTGCCAGCAGCTTAGGGACAGGTCAAGAGACCCAGTACTTC CASSLGTGQETQYF
TRBJ2-1 TRBV5-1 NA NA TGCGCCAGCAGCTTTCCGGTGTTAGCGTCCGGCTACAATGAGCAGTTCTTC CASSFPVLASGYNEQFF
TRBJ2-2 TRBV11-2 TRBD2 NA TGTGCCAGCAGCCATGGACTAGTAAGGGGCGGGGAGCTGTTTTTT CASSHGLVRGGELFF
TRBJ2-3 TRBV10-3 NA NA TGTGCCACCTCAGGGTCAGATACGCAGTATTTT CATSGSDTQYF
TRBJ1-2 TRBV15 NA NA TGTGCCACCAGCAGAGGGTACAGCTCCAACTATGGCTACACCTTC CATSRGYSSNYGYTF
TRBJ2-2 TRBV29-1 TRBD1 NA TGCAGCGTTGAAAGATTGGGACAGCGGGAGCTGTTTTTT CSVERLGQRELFF
TRBJ2-7 TRBV18 TRBD2 NA TGTGCCAGTAGCGGGGGGCCCCATGGCGAGCAGTACTTC CASSGGPHGEQYF
TRBJ1-2 TRBV2 NA NA TGTGCCAGCATGCGGGTGACTGGCTACACCTTC CASMRVTGYTF
TRBJ1-4 TRBV5-1 TRBD1 NA TGCGCCAGCAGCTTCGGGTCGGGGACAGAAAATGAAAAACTGTTTTTT CASSFGSGTENEKLFF
TRBJ2-4 TRBV5-4 TRBD2 NA TGTGCCAGCAGTGGCGGGGGAGAAGGAAACATTCAGTACTTC CASSGGGEGNIQYF
TRBJ1-1 TRBV5-5 NA NA TGTGCCAGCAGCTGGCCGGGGGTTGAAGCTTTCTTT CASSWPGVEAFF
TRBJ1-3 TRBV9 NA NA TGTGCCAGCAGCGCAGGGCAGGGTGAAAGTTGGGACACCATATATTTT CASSAGQGESWDTIYF
TRBJ1-1 TRBV6-6 NA once TGTGCCAGCAGTTTCGGGCACAACCAGGGGAACACTGAAGCTTTCTTT CASSFGHNQGNTEAFF
TRBJ2-2 TRBV7-2 NA NA TGTGCCAGCAGCTCCAGGGGGGACACCGGGGAGCTGTTTTTT CASSSRGDTGELFF
TRBJ1-2 TRBV5-5 NA NA TGTGCCAGCAGCTCGTCCGGGCCGGGATTAGGAGGCTACACCTTC CASSSSGPGLGGYTF
TRBJ1-2 TRBV6-6 NA NA TGTGCCAGCAGTCCCCGAGGGGGCTACACCTTC CASSPRGGYTF
TRBJ2-3 TRBV6-5 TRBD2 NA TGTGCCAGCAGTTCGAGGCTAGCGGGAGTAGTAGATACGCAGTATTTT CASSSRLAGVVDTQYF
TRBJ2-6 TRBV14 NA NA TGTGCCAGCAGCGGGGGCGGCACTTGGTCTGGGGCCAACGTCCTGACTTTC CASSGGGTWSGANVLTF
TRBJ2-3 TRBV7-9 NA NA TGTGCCAGCGGGGGGGCGCCAGATACGCAGTATTTT CASGGAPDTQYF
TRBJ1-5 TRBV5-1 NA NA TGCGCCAGCAAGGAGGGATTGAGCAATCAGCCCCAGCATTTT CASKEGLSNQPQHF